This TCR beta chain is drawn from a study of cytomegalovirus exposure and HLA in healthy donors. The overall study: The study's early data release held roughly 90 million unique TCRs from HLA-typed donors.

As concerns this clone: Its antigen remains unknown.

The PCR had 60 Vbeta and 13 Jbeta primers. Original analysis: Later, 65 million to 85 million unique TCR beta chains were counted in an analysis, and around 11 million of them were shared. TCRdb keeps only in-frame clones here, not all; method: immunoSEQ multiplex PCR. Clone size and the V and J calls come from that table; the DNA yielded D and trimming. Of just under 95,000 clones listed, around four fifths are singletons. Healthy bone marrow donors made up the donors. Overall study findings and caveats: While the bulk of TCR sequences proved rare, some public TCRs turned up in many donors.

CDR1 and CDR2 from the germline V gene are LNHDA and SQIVND (reference sequence). The CDR3 consists of 13 residues. With 7 bases removed from V and 6 bases from J, the gap between germline ends came to 13 bases. The V call is TRBV19, the J call TRBJ2-1; maybe TRBD1 (7 bases). The specimen was PBMCs. The clonotype comes from a woman younger than 30 in good health and CMV-seropositive. The chain's CDR3 is CASTPGGFNEQFF. The CDR3 DNA reads TGTGCCAGTACCCCAGGGGGGTTCAATGAGCAGTTCTTC.